This is a list of T cell receptor beta chains from one sample in a study of T cells after posttransplantation cyclophosphamide. Generated by immunoSEQ multiplex PCR, the TCRdb table keeps only in-frame clones and is missing some. The sample gives 4,100 or so clones, around 82% of which show up once; about 18% is in the top ten. The sequencing used PBMCs, collected 86 days after allogeneic stem cell transplant with posttransplant cyclophosphamide. Receptor source: a male patient in his fifties who received an allogeneic stem cell transplant from an unrelated donor, was CMV-positive, and had acute GVHD only. Some T cells may trace back to the graft donor. CDR3s include the opening cysteine and the closing phenylalanine or tryptophan. The D gene is left open where the match is weak. Clone size is given for some rows only: seen once, a few or many times, or a class if the clone is expanded.

D | J | size | V | DNA | CDR3
TRBD2 | TRBJ2-1 | few | TRBV29-1 | TGCAGCGTGGGAACTAGCGGCTCCTACAATGAGCAGTTCTTC | CSVGTSGSYNEQFF
TRBD2 | TRBJ2-3 | once | TRBV9 | TGTGCCAGCAGTGATCTAGCGGGGGGAAACACAGATACGCAGTATTTT | CASSDLAGGNTDTQYF
. | TRBJ2-1 | . | TRBV28 | TGTGCCAGCAGTTTACGTCCTTACTACAATGAGCAGTTCTTC | CASSLRPYYNEQFF
. | TRBJ1-2 | . | TRBV5-4 | TGCGCCAGCAGCGTCGTTTGGACGGGGGACTATGGCTACACCTTC | CASSVVWTGDYGYTF
TRBD1 | TRBJ2-7 | . | TRBV7-8 | TGTGCCAGCAGCTCCCCCAGGGGGCGCAACGAGCAGTACTTC | CASSSPRGRNEQYF
TRBD1 | TRBJ2-1 | few | TRBV7-2 | TGTGCCAGCGGCTACGAGCCGGGACAGGATAAGTTCTTC | CASGYEPGQDKFF
. | TRBJ2-7 | . | TRBV12-5 | TGTGCTAGTGGTTTGAGCCTTTACGAGCAGTACTTC | CASGLSLYEQYF
. | TRBJ1-4 | . | TRBV10-3 | TGTGCCATCAGTGAGTCTGGAGGAGAAAAACTGTTTTTT | CAISESGGEKLFF
TRBD2 | TRBJ2-1 | . | TRBV7-8 | TGTGCCAGCAGCAAGACTAGCGGGAGGGCCTACAATGAGCAGTTCTTC | CASSKTSGRAYNEQFF
. | TRBJ2-3 | . | TRBV4-2 | TGTGCCAGCAGCCAAACGGTCCTGACAACAGATACGCAGTATTTT | CASSQTVLTTDTQYF
. | TRBJ2-6 | . | TRBV5-5 | TGTGCCAGCAGCTTGACAGTTGCCAACGTCCTGACTTTC | CASSLTVANVLTF
. | TRBJ1-4 | . | TRBV18 | TGTGCCAGCTCACCGGGGAGTTTTTATGAAAAACTGTTTTTT | CASSPGSFYEKLFF
TRBD2 | TRBJ2-3 | . | TRBV4-1 | TGCGCCAGCAGCCAAATACTAGCGGAGGGGGATACGCAGTATTTT | CASSQILAEGDTQYF
. | TRBJ1-2 | . | TRBV6-1 | TGTGCCAGCAGTGAAGCGGTGTCAGTCTATGGCTACACCTTC | CASSEAVSVYGYTF
. | TRBJ2-1 | . | TRBV4-3 | TGCGCCAGCAGCCAAGATTCCCGTTACAATGAGCAGTTCTTC | CASSQDSRYNEQFF
TRBD1 | TRBJ1-3 | . | TRBV6-1 | TGTGCCAGCAGTGCCCTGACAGGGACCTCTGGAAACACCATATATTTT | CASSALTGTSGNTIYF
TRBD1 | TRBJ1-2 | once | TRBV4-1 | TGCGCCAGCAGCCAAGACTGGACCGGGACAGGGGGAATTAACTATGGCTACACCTTC | CASSQDWTGTGGINYGYTF
TRBD2 | TRBJ2-3 | . | TRBV5-6 | TGTGCCAGCAGCTTGGGGACTAGCGGGAGGGATACGCAGTATTTT | CASSLGTSGRDTQYF
TRBD1 | TRBJ2-7 | . | TRBV7-9 | TGTGCCAGCAGCCCAAGGACAGGGTTGCACGAGCAGTACTTC | CASSPRTGLHEQYF
TRBD1 | TRBJ1-4 | . | TRBV7-9 | TGTGCCAGCAGCCCACTGGGACAGGGCAATAATGAAAAACTGTTTTTT | CASSPLGQGNNEKLFF
. | TRBJ1-2 | . | TRBV6-5 | TGTGCCAGCATTAGGACGGGGGATGGCTACACCTTC | CASIRTGDGYTF
TRBD2 | TRBJ2-7 | . | TRBV5-1 | TGCGCCAGCAGCTTGGGCGGGGGGTCCTACGAGCAGTACTTC | CASSLGGGSYEQYF
. | TRBJ1-5 | . | TRBV7-9 | TGTGCCAGCAGCTCCAACAATCAGCCCCAGCATTTT | CASSSNNQPQHF
. | TRBJ2-3 | . | TRBV5-4 | TGTGCCAGCCGCCGTTCGGCCTCCCTTGGGCCAGATACGCAGTATTTT | CASRRSASLGPDTQYF
TRBD2 | TRBJ2-1 | . | TRBV9 | TGTGCCAGCAGCGTAGTGGGGGGGTCCTACAATGAGCAGTTCTTC | CASSVVGGSYNEQFF
TRBD1 | TRBJ2-1 | . | TRBV6-6 | TGTGCCAGCAGTTACGGACAGGGAACGGGTGAGCAGTTCTTC | CASSYGQGTGEQFF
TRBD1 | TRBJ1-4 | . | TRBV10-3 | TGTGCCATCAGTGGGGACAGAGAAAAACTGTTTTTT | CAISGDREKLFF
TRBD1 | TRBJ2-7 | . | TRBV5-5 | TGTGCCAGCAGCTTAGACGGGACAGGCCATAACGAGCAGTACTTC | CASSLDGTGHNEQYF
TRBD1 | TRBJ1-5 | . | TRBV12-5 | TGTGCTAGTGGTTTCTCTTCCGGGACAGGGCTAAGTAGCAATCAGCCCCAGCATTTT | CASGFSSGTGLSSNQPQHF
. | TRBJ1-1 | . | TRBV7-8 | TGTGCCAGCAGCTTAGAAGCCGTGAACACTGAAGCTTTCTTT | CASSLEAVNTEAFF
. | TRBJ1-3 | . | TRBV19 | TGTGCCTCTACAGGGCTAAGCTCTGGAAACACCATATATTTT | CASTGLSSGNTIYF
TRBD2 | TRBJ2-7 | . | TRBV6-1 | TGTGCCAGCAGCGTAACCGATACTAGCGGGAGGCCGCAGTACTTC | CASSVTDTSGRPQYF
TRBD2 | TRBJ2-1 | . | TRBV7-9 | TGTGCCAGCAGCTTAGTAAGACTAGCGGGAGTAGCGGGCAATGAGCAGTTCTTC | CASSLVRLAGVAGNEQFF
. | TRBJ2-7 | . | TRBV7-9 | TGTGCCAGCAGCTTACAGCTGACTTTCAGGGACTCCTACGAGCAGTACTTC | CASSLQLTFRDSYEQYF
TRBD1 | TRBJ1-2 | . | TRBV27 | TGTGCCAGCAGTTTAGGGACAGGGAGCATGTCTGGCTACACCTTC | CASSLGTGSMSGYTF
TRBD1 | TRBJ1-5 | . | TRBV30 | TGTGCCTGGAGTGTTTCAGGGGGCCACCAGCCCCAGCATTTT | CAWSVSGGHQPQHF
. | TRBJ1-2 | . | TRBV5-6 | TGTGCCAGCAGCTTGGGGGCAGGATCGTCGTACACCTTC | CASSLGAGSSYTF
. | TRBJ1-5 | . | TRBV19 | TGTGCCAGTAGTATACCCACATCGTGGCAGGGTGGCAATCAGCCCCAGCATTTT | CASSIPTSWQGGNQPQHF
. | TRBJ1-2 | . | TRBV4-1 | TGCGCCAGCAGCCAAGGTCGCGAAGCGGGTAACTATGGCTACACCTTC | CASSQGREAGNYGYTF
. | TRBJ2-3 | . | TRBV9 | TGTGCCAGCAGCGTTTGGGCAGCCAGCACAGATACGCAGTATTTT | CASSVWAASTDTQYF
TRBD2 | TRBJ2-7 | . | TRBV7-8 | TGTGCCAGCAGCTTAGGTTCGGGGGGGAGCTCCTACGAGCAGTACTTC | CASSLGSGGSSYEQYF
. | TRBJ2-2 | . | TRBV5-1 | TGCGCCAGCAATGGAGACTTCTTGACCGGGGAGCTGTTTTTT | CASNGDFLTGELFF
. | TRBJ1-1 | . | TRBV29-1 | TGCAGCGTCCCTAGAGGAGTCAACATGAACACTGAAGCTTTCTTT | CSVPRGVNMNTEAFF
. | TRBJ2-7 | few | TRBV5-1 | TGCGCCAGCAGCTTGATAGGAGGCTCCTACGAGCAGTACTTC | CASSLIGGSYEQYF
TRBD2 | TRBJ2-1 | . | TRBV4-1 | TGCGCCAGCAGCCGAGAGGGCAGCGGGAGGTCCTACAATGAGCAGTTCTTC | CASSREGSGRSYNEQFF
. | TRBJ2-1 | . | TRBV7-9 | TGTGCCAGCAGCTTATCGTATTCGAGTTTCGATGAGCAGTTCTTC | CASSLSYSSFDEQFF
. | TRBJ2-3 | . | TRBV19 | TGTGCCAGTAGCCCGGACTGGATGGGCACAGATACGCAGTATTTT | CASSPDWMGTDTQYF
. | TRBJ1-3 | . | TRBV7-9 | TGTGCCAGCAGCTTACAAGGCTACCCAGGGGACACCATATATTTT | CASSLQGYPGDTIYF
TRBD2 | TRBJ2-1 | . | TRBV10-3 | TGTGCCATAGCGGGAGTCTCCTACAATGAGCAGTTCTTC | CAIAGVSYNEQFF
TRBD2 | TRBJ2-7 | . | TRBV15 | TGTGCCACCAGCAGCCAGCGGGACCTTAACTACGAGCAGTACTTC | CATSSQRDLNYEQYF
TRBD2 | TRBJ2-7 | once | TRBV7-2 | TGTGCCAGCAGCTTAGCTCCGTGGGGACTAGGCGAGCAGTACTTC | CASSLAPWGLGEQYF
TRBD2 | TRBJ2-3 | . | TRBV4-3 | TGCGCCAGCAGCCGATTTTTAGCGGGGGGGCAGGGAGATACGCAGTATTTT | CASSRFLAGGQGDTQYF